These 19 T cell receptor beta chains share one sample of origin, sequenced in a study of T cells in Graves' hyperthyroidism and ophthalmopathy (dated by TCRdb to the late 2010s). Libraries were constructed by multiplex PCR. Sequenced using an Illumina HiSeq 2000. The TCR beta CDR3 regions were amplified from the RNA transcripts. The TCR CDR3 was subjected to a first round of RT-PCR using the HTBI primer set and the Qiagen OneStep RT-PCR kit. Clones were called with MiXCR by TCRdb after fastp trimmed the public reads at Q25, and only in-frame beta chains were retained. Rows with one shared CDR3 protein collapse into an entry with the most common genes and DNA. This sample is represented by approximately 370,000 distinct CDR3 sequences; 15% of them were singletons. The ten biggest clones cover 32% of the sample. The material sequenced was blood. These TCRs come from a woman aged 30 to 39 with Graves' hyperthyroidism.

This clonotype came up many times. The chain combines TRBV18 with TRBJ2-3; D might be TRBD1 (6 bases). There are 13 residues in the CDR3. Germline lookup yields CDR1 KGHSH and CDR2 LQKENI. The ends were cut back, 4 bases at V and 5 bases at J, with 10 bases in the middle. The CDR3 DNA sequence: TGTGCCAGCTCACTACAGGGTGGAGATACGCAGTATTTT. Translated: CASSLQGGDTQYF.

V usage is TRBV6-1 and J usage is TRBJ2-2; D gene ambiguous. Germline CDR1 and CDR2: MNHNS and SASEGT. Trimming took off 2 bases at V and 2 bases at J, with 15 bases between the two ends. The CDR3 covers 17 residues. The CDR3 protein is CASSEKARWFNTGELFF. The CDR3 nucleotides are TGTGCCAGCAGTGAAAAGGCTAGGTGGTTTAACACCGGGGAGCTGTTTTTT.

This clonotype was observed a handful of times. V and J are TRBV20-1 and TRBJ2-7; TRBD2 matches at 7 bases. The CDR3 length is 15 residues. Germline assignment: CDR1 DFQATT and CDR2 SNEGSKA (reference sequence). V dropped 0 bases and J dropped 4; count of bases not matched to a gene: 9. As DNA, the CDR3 is TGCAGTGCTAGAGATTTACGGGAGGCGAGGTACGAGCAGTACTTC. It translates to CSARDLREARYEQYF.

There are many counts of this clonotype. The J gene is TRBJ1-3, the V gene TRBV30; TRBD1 might be the D (5 bases). The CDR3 loop spans 13 amino acids. The V end lost 3 bases, the J end lost 4 bases, and 10 bases lay between the germline ends. Per germline, CDR1 GTSNPN and CDR2 SVGIG (reference sequence). For the CDR3, the DNA is TGTGCCTGGAGCCGGGACCGAGGAAACACCATATATTTT. This translates into CAWSRDRGNTIYF.

This clonotype was recorded a few times. The chain uses TRBV20-1 and TRBJ1-6, with D perhaps TRBD1 (5 bases). Germline V CDR1 and CDR2: DFQATT, SNEGSKA (reference sequence). There are 14 residues in the CDR3. Trimming left V 1 base short and J 8 bases short, with 12 bases between. The CDR3 loop is CSARVGTAYSPLHF. Written as DNA, the CDR3 is TGCAGTGCTAGAGTTGGGACGGCTTATTCACCCCTCCACTTT.

The chain combines TRBV27 with TRBJ2-3; 8 positions match TRBD2. Germline V gene sequence: CDR1 MNHEY, CDR2 SMNVEV (reference sequence). Trimming took 2 bases from V and 2 from J; bases not matched to a gene: 9. The CDR3 is 17 amino acids. CDR3 DNA sequence: TGTGCCAGCAGTTTAAGTGTGGTAGCGGGGTTCACAGATACGCAGTATTTT. Translated, it gives CASSLSVVAGFTDTQYF.

This clonotype occurred many times. The chain joins TRBV24-1 to TRBJ2-5; D assignment may be TRBD1 or TRBD2 (5 bases each). V was trimmed by 1 base and J by 2 bases, leaving 10 bases between them. The CDR3 is made up of 15 amino acids. CDR1 and CDR2 from the germline V gene are KGHDR and SFDVKD. Here the CDR3 reads CATSDFRDGQETQYF. CDR3 coding DNA: TGTGCCACCAGTGATTTTCGGGACGGTCAAGAGACCCAGTACTTC.

There are many counts of this clonotype. The gene calls are TRBV6-1 and TRBJ1-2, with D possibly being TRBD1 (5 bases). The germline V and J ends were trimmed by 5 bases and 3 bases, with 19 bases remaining between them. Germline V CDR1 and CDR2: MNHNS, SASEGT. CDR3 size: 16 residues. CDR3 nucleotides: TGTGCCAGCAGTCCGTCCCGGGACCCCGGTGACTATGGCTACACCTTC. It codes for CASSPSRDPGDYGYTF.

This clonotype was picked up one time. This chain links TRBV6-5 with TRBJ2-6, with D hard to call. This CDR3 is built from 16 residues. V was pared by 2 bases and J by 0 bases, with 8 bases between. Germline V gives CDR1 MNHEY, CDR2 SVGAGI. In nucleotides, the CDR3 is TGTGCCAGCAGTTACGAGAGGAGCTCTGGGGCCAACGTCCTGACTTTC. It codes for CASSYERSSGANVLTF.

The chain carries TRBV7-2 and TRBJ2-7, with TRBD1 matching 8 bases. Germline values: CDR1 SGHTA, CDR2 FQGNSA. This CDR3 comprises 15 residues. With 5 bases clipped from V and 6 bases from J, the junction kept 12 bases outside the gene matches. The CDR3: CASSHDRGLSGEQYF. CDR3 bases: TGTGCCAGCAGCCACGACAGGGGTTTATCGGGCGAGCAGTACTTC.

This clonotype has at least ten counts. The chain combines TRBV18 with TRBJ2-5, with TRBD2 matching 12 bases. The J segment lost 5 bases and the V segment lost 4 bases, leaving 8 bases of the junction unmatched. The germline CDR1 and CDR2 sequences are KGHSH and LQKENI. This CDR3 is 16 amino acids long. The CDR3 protein is CASSLRTSGTSETQYF. CDR3 DNA: TGTGCCAGCTCACTAAGGACTAGCGGGACTTCGGAGACCCAGTACTTC.

There are many counts of this clonotype. V gene TRBV28 combines with J gene TRBJ1-1; TRBD1 might be the D (5 bases). Trimming stripped 6 bases from V and 3 bases from J, with 23 bases between. Germline CDR1 reads MDHEN; CDR2 reads SYDVKM. The CDR3 covers 17 residues. The CDR3 DNA reads TGTGCCAGCAGGGAACCAGGCCAGGGACGAAGGGACACTGAAGCTTTCTTT. Amino acids: CASREPGQGRRDTEAFF.

This clonotype was detected a few times. The gene calls are TRBV11-1 and TRBJ2-1, with D unclear. This CDR3 has 13 residues. The V gene's germline CDR1 is SGHAT and CDR2 FQDESV (reference sequence). V lost 2 bases to trimming and J lost 10 bases, with 12 bases between them. The CDR3: CASSLRVMREQFF. DNA for the CDR3: TGTGCCAGCAGCTTACGGGTGATGCGGGAGCAGTTCTTC.

The chain carries TRBV3-1 and TRBJ2-7; 7 nucleotides align to TRBD1. V shed 1 base, J shed 6 bases, and the junction held 6 bases outside the gene matches. Per germline, CDR1 LGHDT and CDR2 YNNKEL (reference sequence). CDR3 size: 14 residues. The CDR3, as DNA: TGTGCCAGCAGCCAAGCGGGACAGTTGGGCGAGCAGTACTTC. Protein: CASSQAGQLGEQYF.

The rearrangement joins TRBV14 to TRBJ2-1; D perhaps matches TRBD2 (6 bases). Germline-derived CDR1 and CDR2 are SGHDN and FVKESK. V lost 0 bases, J lost 6 bases, and 12 bases lay in between. This CDR3 contains 15 residues. Here the CDR3 DNA reads TGTGCCAGCAGCCAAGATGGCGGGACGTTCAATGAGCAGTTCTTC. It yields the protein CASSQDGGTFNEQFF. Together with reference TRBV14 and TRBJ2-1, the CDR3 gives the full variable domain: EAGVTQFPSHSVIEKGQTVTLRCDPISGHDNLYWYRRVMGKEIKFLLHFVKESKQDESGMPNNRFLAERTGGTYSTLKVQPAELEDSGVYFCASSQDGGTFNEQFFGPGTRLTVL.

In its sample, this clonotype was seen many times. V and J are TRBV20-1 and TRBJ2-1, with D maybe TRBD2 (5 bases). Deletions cut 3 bases from V and 10 bases from J, with 19 bases between. CDR3 length: 14 residues. Germline CDR1 is DFQATT and CDR2 is SNEGSKA (reference sequence). This CDR3 is CSASRGRPSLEQFF. The CDR3 DNA sequence: TGCAGTGCTAGCCGGGGTCGGCCAAGTTTGGAGCAGTTCTTC.

This clonotype came up many times. The chain uses TRBV11-1 and TRBJ2-1, with 10 bases identical to TRBD2. Germline lookup yields CDR1 SGHAT and CDR2 FQDESV (reference sequence). The V segment lost 5 bases and the J segment 8 bases; nucleotides outside the gene matches: 6. This CDR3 has 14 amino acids. The CDR3 nucleotides are TGTGCCAGCAGCCCGGGACTAGCGATCGATGAGCAGTTCTTC. It is translated as CASSPGLAIDEQFF. The variable domain in full, with the rest retrieved from reference TRBV11-1 and TRBJ2-1, is EAEVAQSPRYKITEKSQAVAFWCDPISGHATLYWYRQILGQGPELLVQFQDESVVDDSQLPKDRFSAERLKGVDSTLKIQPAELGDSAMYLCASSPGLAIDEQFFGPGTRLTVL.

This rearrangement joins TRBV5-1 to TRBJ2-3; TRBD2 aligns across 11 bases. V shed 3 bases and J 0 bases; nucleotides not matched to a gene: 9. Germline lookup yields CDR1 SGHRS and CDR2 YFSETQ. The CDR3 is made up of 18 amino acids. As DNA, the CDR3 is TGCGCCAGCAGCTCGATGTCGACTAGCGGGATTAGCACAGATACGCAGTATTTT. This gives the protein CASSSMSTSGISTDTQYF.

This sequence joins TRBV27 and TRBJ1-5; 7 nucleotides agree with TRBD1. V lost 3 bases to trimming and J lost 1 base; unmatched junction nucleotides: 3. The V gene's germline CDR1 is MNHEY and CDR2 SMNVEV (reference sequence). CDR3 length equals 15 residues. In DNA form, the CDR3 reads TGTGCCAGCAGTTTTCAGGGGGGAAGCAATCAGCCCCAGCATTTT. It codes for CASSFQGGSNQPQHF.